Shown below are 27 T cell receptor beta chains from a single sample sequenced in a study of blood T cell repertoires in COVID-19. Here immunoSEQ multiplex PCR was the method, and the copy in TCRdb shows in-frame clones only, minus some. The sample has some 46,000 clones, about 91% seen once. The specimen sequenced was peripheral blood. The receptors originated from a man in his 60s with active COVID-19.

CDR3 DNA: TGTGCCAGCAGGGGCGGGGTTAGCACAGATACGCAGTATTTT. Amino acid sequence: CASRGGVSTDTQYF. The rearrangement links TRBV28 to TRBJ2-3; D perhaps matches TRBD2 (6 bases). CDR1 and CDR2 from the germline V gene are MDHEN and SYDVKM. V lost 6 bases and J lost 0, with 10 bases in between. The CDR3 extends over 14 amino acids.

The genes are TRBV29-1 and TRBJ2-3; D unclear. Looked up from germline, CDR1 is SQVTM and CDR2 is ANQGSEA. The V gene lost 2 bases and the J gene lost 2 bases, with 17 bases spanning the gap. The CDR3 is 16 residues long. The CDR3 nucleotides are TGCAGCGTTGAACCCCGTCGAGGAGAATACACAGATACGCAGTATTTT. Translated: CSVEPRRGEYTDTQYF.

The chain recombines TRBV7-2 with TRBJ1-2; 9 bases are a match to TRBD1. Germline V lookup: CDR1 SGHTA, CDR2 FQGNSA. The CDR3 consists of 15 residues. Losses at the gene ends were 2 bases for V and 8 bases for J; bases not matched to a gene: 9. The CDR3 DNA reads as TGTGCCAGCAGCTTACTGAGGGGGACAGGGTTGGGCTACACCTTC. Protein product: CASSLLRGTGLGYTF. The full variable domain, completed using reference TRBV7-2 and TRBJ1-2, is GAGVSQSPSNKVTEKGKDVELRCDPISGHTALYWYRQSLGQGLEFLIYFQGNSAPDKSGLPSDRFSAERTGGSVSTLTIQRTQQEDSAVYLCASSLLRGTGLGYTFGSGTRLTVV.

The chain joins TRBV19 to TRBJ2-1, with 8 positions matching TRBD1. CDR1 and CDR2 (germline): LNHDA, SQIVND (reference sequence). There are 15 residues in the CDR3. After removal of 7 bases from V and 4 bases from J, the junction contained 9 bases not matched to a gene. CDR3 loop: CASTSQGAGYNEQFF. DNA of the CDR3: TGTGCCAGTACCTCTCAGGGGGCGGGATACAATGAGCAGTTCTTC.

The rearrangement links TRBV6-6 to TRBJ2-5; D is possibly TRBD1 (5 bases). The CDR3 loop spans 14 amino acids. Germline lookup yields CDR1 MNHNY and CDR2 SVGAGI (reference sequence). V was shortened by 5 bases and J by 4 bases, with 14 bases between the two germline ends. The CDR3 loop reads CASSTQGVRETQYF. DNA for the CDR3: TGTGCCAGCAGTACTCAGGGTGTGAGAGAGACCCAGTACTTC.

The chain is built from TRBV19 and TRBJ2-2; perhaps TRBD1 as D (6 bases). V gave up 7 bases and J gave up 7 bases, with 13 bases separating them. CDR1 is LNHDA, CDR2 SQIVND, per germline (reference sequence). The CDR3 has 13 residues. CDR3 protein: CASTGVRGGELFF. The CDR3 nucleotides read TGTGCCAGTACAGGGGTGAGAGGCGGGGAGCTGTTTTTT. The complete variable domain, with remaining parts taken from reference TRBV19 and TRBJ2-2, reads DGGITQSPKYLFRKEGQNVTLSCEQNLNHDAMYWYRQDPGQGLRLIYYSQIVNDFQKGDIAEGYSVSREKKESFPLTVTSAQKNPTAFYLCASTGVRGGELFFGEGSRLTVL.

This sequence joins TRBV4-2 and TRBJ1-6, with a tentative D call TRBD1 (5 bases). V dropped 0 bases and J dropped 7 bases, with 10 bases sitting between them. Germline CDR1 is LGHNA and CDR2 is YNFKEQ. The CDR3 has 15 amino acids. The CDR3 DNA follows: TGTGCCAGCAGCCAAGAAATCAGGGCCAATTCACCCCTCCACTTT. Amino acids: CASSQEIRANSPLHF.

This chain links TRBV7-2 with TRBJ2-5; TRBD1 agrees at 7 bases. Germline assignment: CDR1 SGHTA and CDR2 FQGNSA. V was pared by 5 bases and J by 3 bases, with 3 bases of the junction left unmatched. The CDR3 length is 13 residues. DNA of the CDR3: TGTGCCAGCAGCCCGGGACAGAAAGAGACCCAGTACTTC. Translation gives CASSPGQKETQYF.

The chain combines TRBV15 with TRBJ2-1; 8 nucleotides agree with TRBD2. Trimming took 0 bases from V and 2 from J; bases not matched to a gene: 0. The CDR3 totals 15 residues. Germline V gene data show CDR1 as LNHNV and CDR2 as YYDKDF (reference sequence). CDR3: CATSRERGAYNEQFF. CDR3 nucleotides: TGTGCCACCAGCAGAGAGCGGGGGGCCTACAATGAGCAGTTCTTC.

The CDR3 bases are TGTGCCAGCAGTGAATCAACAGCCACTGAAGCTTTCTTT. Translating gives CASSESTATEAFF. V is TRBV25-1 and J is TRBJ1-1; D remains unclear. Trimming cost V 1 base and J 4 bases, with 7 bases left between them. CDR1 MGHDK and CDR2 SYGVNS come from the germline V gene. CDR3 length: 13 residues.

The chain carries TRBV6-1 and TRBJ2-3; D not certain. In germline, CDR1 is MNHNS, CDR2 SASEGT. Trimming left V 1 base short and J 0 bases short, with 5 bases between. The CDR3 runs 14 residues. The CDR3 reads CASSEGGSTDTQYF. CDR3 bases: TGTGCCAGCAGTGAAGGCGGTAGCACAGATACGCAGTATTTT.

In its sample, this clone was seen a few times. The J gene is TRBJ2-3, the V gene TRBV30; possible D gene TRBD1, 6 bases. V was trimmed by 2 bases and J by 0 bases, leaving 15 bases between them. Germline lookup yields CDR1 GTSNPN and CDR2 SVGIG (reference sequence). The CDR3 contains 16 residues. In DNA form, the CDR3 reads TGTGCCTGGAGTCCGTACCAGGGGACAAGCACAGATACGCAGTATTTT. This gives the protein CAWSPYQGTSTDTQYF. The full variable domain, completed using reference TRBV30 and TRBJ2-3, is SQTIHQWPATLVQPVGSPLSLECTVEGTSNPNLYWYRQAAGRGLQLLFYSVGIGQISSEVPQNLSASRPQDRQFILSSKKLLLSDSGFYLCAWSPYQGTSTDTQYFGPGTRLTVL.

This clone appeared a few times. The chain has TRBV2 and TRBJ1-2, with 9 bases fitting TRBD1. The V and J ends lost 2 bases and 8 bases, in that order; junction bases with no gene match: 9. The germline V gene encodes CDR1 SNHLY and CDR2 FYNNEI. The CDR3 consists of 15 residues. CDR3 region: CASSETNRGREGYTF. The CDR3 bases are TGTGCCAGCAGTGAAACGAACAGGGGGCGGGAGGGCTACACCTTC.

This clone was picked up a small number of times. J is TRBJ2-3 and V is TRBV2, with TRBD1 as a possible D gene (6 bases). Looked up from germline, CDR1 is SNHLY and CDR2 is FYNNEI. The CDR3 is 15 amino acids. V gave up 4 bases and J gave up 2 bases, with 13 bases separating them. The CDR3 reads CASSGRDTNTDTQYF. CDR3 coding DNA: TGTGCCAGCAGTGGCCGGGACACCAACACAGATACGCAGTATTTT.

The chain has TRBV18 and TRBJ1-3, with 9 bases identical to TRBD1. Germline CDR1 KGHSH, CDR2 LQKENI. V dropped 5 bases and J dropped 0; count of bases not matched to a gene: 8. This CDR3 is built from 17 residues. CDR3 sequence: CASSSRTGDYSGNTIYF. CDR3 sequence (DNA): TGTGCCAGCTCATCTCGGACAGGGGACTACTCTGGAAACACCATATATTTT. Together with reference TRBV18 and TRBJ1-3, the CDR3 gives the full variable domain: NAGVMQNPRHLVRRRGQEARLRCSPMKGHSHVYWYRQLPEEGLKFMVYLQKENIIDESGMPKERFSAEFPKEGPSILRIQQVVRGDSAAYFCASSSRTGDYSGNTIYFGEGSWLTVV.

This chain uses TRBV24-1 with TRBJ1-3, with 7 bases aligning to TRBD1. V lost 6 bases and J lost 9; bases outside the gene matches: 7. This CDR3 is 13 amino acids long. CDR1 and CDR2 (germline): KGHDR, SFDVKD. The CDR3, as DNA: TGTGCCACCAGTCCGGGACAGTACGGCACCATATATTTT. It is translated as CATSPGQYGTIYF.

V gene TRBV5-1 combines with J gene TRBJ1-3, with D perhaps matching TRBD1 (5 bases). This CDR3 is 15 amino acids long. Germline CDR1 reads SGHRS; CDR2 reads YFSETQ. The V and J ends lost 2 bases and 0 bases respectively, with 9 bases between them. As DNA, the CDR3 is TGCGCCAGCAGCTTCCGGGGGAGCTCTGGAAACACCATATATTTT. Protein: CASSFRGSSGNTIYF.

The chain joins TRBV6-2 or TRBV6-3 to TRBJ1-2; 9 bases line up with TRBD1. The V and J ends lost 2 bases and 5 bases, in that order; junction bases with no gene match: 9. In germline, CDR1 is MNHEY, CDR2 SVGEGT. CDR3 length: 16 residues. CDR3 loop: CASSYVPRDRDYGYTF. DNA for the CDR3: TGTGCCAGCAGTTACGTCCCCCGGGACAGGGATTATGGCTACACCTTC.

The chain has TRBV7-8 and TRBJ1-3, with D perhaps TRBD1 (5 bases). This CDR3 is built from 16 residues. The V gene's germline CDR1 is SGHVS and CDR2 FQNEAQ. With 1 base removed from V and 2 bases from J, the gap between germline ends came to 12 bases. CDR3 sequence: CASSLGASRAGNTIYF. The CDR3 DNA reads as TGTGCCAGCAGCTTAGGCGCCTCCAGGGCTGGAAACACCATATATTTT.

The V call is TRBV15, the J call TRBJ2-1, with TRBD2 matching over 8 bases. V shed 4 bases, J shed 0 bases, and the junction held 8 bases outside the gene matches. This CDR3 is built from 17 residues. Germline V gives CDR1 LNHNV, CDR2 YYDKDF (reference sequence). CDR3 protein: CATSTSTSASSYNEQFF. CDR3 bases: TGTGCCACCAGCACCTCGACTAGCGCCAGCTCCTACAATGAGCAGTTCTTC.

V is TRBV7-9 and J is TRBJ1-2; D possibly corresponds to TRBD1 (5 bases). The CDR3 is 14 residues long. Germline CDR1 SEHNR, CDR2 FQNEAQ (reference sequence). V was cut by 1 base and J by 4 bases, with 10 bases left in between. The CDR3 DNA follows: TGTGCCAGCAGCTTAGTTCAGGGTACCTATGGCTACACCTTC. Its translation: CASSLVQGTYGYTF.

J is TRBJ1-2 and V is TRBV5-1; the D gene is possibly TRBD1 (6 bases). V was trimmed by 0 bases and J by 3 bases, leaving 12 bases between them. This CDR3 comprises 15 residues. Germline V lookup: CDR1 SGHRS, CDR2 YFSETQ. CDR3 sequence (DNA): TGCGCCAGCAGCTTGGTCAGGGGCGCTGACTATGGCTACACCTTC. It translates to CASSLVRGADYGYTF.

The chain links TRBV6-5 to TRBJ2-5; 7 nucleotides agree with TRBD2. Germline CDR1 is MNHEY and CDR2 is SVGAGI. This CDR3 has 14 residues. V was clipped by 7 bases and J by 4 bases; unmatched bases: 9. In DNA, the CDR3 is TGTGCCAGCACCGAAGGGAGGGTCCCAGAGACCCAGTACTTC. Protein: CASTEGRVPETQYF.

J is TRBJ2-7 and V is TRBV6-5, with 10 bases identical to TRBD2. The CDR3 has 15 amino acids. CDR1 and CDR2 (germline): MNHEY, SVGAGI. V gave up 0 bases and J gave up 6 bases; unmatched junction bases: 5. CDR3 loop: CASSYSTSGVGEQYF. In DNA form, the CDR3 reads TGTGCCAGCAGTTACTCCACTAGCGGGGTGGGCGAGCAGTACTTC.

The chain combines TRBV6-5 with TRBJ2-2; D is unclear. V lost 0 bases and J 3 bases, leaving 8 bases between the germline ends. This CDR3 region has 15 residues. The V gene's germline CDR1 is MNHEY and CDR2 SVGAGI. The CDR3 here is CASSYSSTHTGELFF. The DNA of the CDR3 is TGTGCCAGCAGTTACTCTAGCACTCACACCGGGGAGCTGTTTTTT.

The chain combines TRBV27 with TRBJ2-7; D is unresolved. The germline CDR1 and CDR2 sequences are MNHEY and SMNVEV (reference sequence). The length of the CDR3 is 13 residues. Trimming pared 1 base from V and 0 bases from J, leaving 4 bases between. CDR3 region: CASSLYGSYEQYF. Here the CDR3 DNA reads TGTGCCAGCAGTTTATACGGCTCCTACGAGCAGTACTTC.

The V and J genes are TRBV15 and TRBJ2-3, with 13 bases lining up with TRBD2. Germline CDR1 reads LNHNV; CDR2 reads YYDKDF (reference sequence). This CDR3 has 20 residues. The J segment lost 6 bases and the V segment lost 0 bases, leaving 15 bases of the junction unmatched. The CDR3 loop is CATSRDPAGTSGTDFDTQYF. For the CDR3, the DNA is TGTGCCACCAGCAGAGATCCTGCCGGGACTAGCGGGACCGACTTCGATACGCAGTATTTT.